A selection of T cell receptor beta chains follows, all from one sample in a study of blood T cell repertoires in COVID-19. TCRdb keeps only in-frame clones here, not all; method: immunoSEQ multiplex PCR. The data show hundreds of thousands of clones, approximately 91% seen once. Sequences were obtained from PBMCs or T cells enriched from blood (not recorded which). These receptors were taken from a middle-aged woman who had recovered from COVID-19. Each CDR3 is given with its conserved first and last residue. A D gene is named only where the DNA matches it firmly. The listing skips clone size in some rows; elsewhere it reads once, few, many or a size class.

>TRBV19|NA|NA|TRBJ1-5
CASRSVGYGNQPQHF
TGTGCCAGTCGGAGCGTCGGATATGGGAATCAGCCCCAGCATTTT
>TRBV5-1|NA|NA|TRBJ1-1
CASSLAGGIEAFF
TGCGCCAGCAGCTTGGCCGGGGGAATTGAAGCTTTCTTT
>TRBV27|NA|TRBD1|TRBJ1-2
CASSSLPTGASYGYTF
TGTGCCAGCAGTTCTCTACCCACAGGGGCGAGCTATGGCTACACCTTC
>TRBV5-4|NA|TRBD1|TRBJ1-2
CASSTPTGNYGYTF
TGTGCCAGCAGCACCCCGACAGGGAACTATGGCTACACCTTC
>TRBV28|NA|NA|TRBJ2-2
CASSDSPGELFF
TGTGCCAGCAGCGACTCCCCCGGGGAGCTGTTTTTT
>TRBV4-3|NA|NA|TRBJ2-7
CASSHTSGRPAVDEQYF
TGCGCCAGCAGCCACACATCTGGGAGGCCCGCGGTCGACGAGCAGTACTTC
>TRBV7-6|many|TRBD2|TRBJ2-3
CASSSGLAGQDTQYF
TGTGCCAGCAGCTCGGGACTAGCGGGGCAAGATACGCAGTATTTT
>TRBV5-1|NA|NA|TRBJ2-1
CASSDGQYNEQFF
TGCGCCAGCAGCGATGGACAGTACAATGAGCAGTTCTTC
>TRBV19|once|TRBD1|TRBJ1-5
CASSFLMTGQSNQPQHF
TGTGCCAGTAGTTTTCTGATGACAGGGCAATCCAATCAGCCCCAGCATTTT
>TRBV15|few|NA|TRBJ1-2
CATSRDKMAYGYTF
TGTGCCACCAGCAGAGATAAGATGGCATATGGCTACACCTTC
>TRBV7-9|NA|TRBD2|TRBJ2-3
CASSTTSGSGTDTQYF
TGTGCCAGCAGCACGACTAGCGGGAGTGGCACAGATACGCAGTATTTT
>TRBV27|NA|TRBD1|TRBJ2-7
CASSSPGTGGSYEQYF
TGTGCCAGCAGCTCTCCCGGGACAGGGGGCTCCTACGAGCAGTACTTC
>TRBV27|NA|NA|TRBJ1-1
CASSLSSRVAEAFF
TGTGCCAGCAGTTTATCGTCCAGGGTGGCTGAAGCTTTCTTT
>TRBV6-5|NA|NA|TRBJ2-7
CASLNRLSNEQYF
TGTGCCAGCCTCAACAGGCTTTCCAACGAGCAGTACTTC
>TRBV6-5|NA|TRBD1|TRBJ2-7
CASSYRGGSSYEQYF
TGTGCCAGCAGCTACAGGGGCGGAAGCTCCTACGAGCAGTACTTC
>TRBV7-2|NA|NA|TRBJ1-1
CASRTTVDTEAFF
TGTGCCAGCAGGACGACAGTTGACACTGAAGCTTTCTTT
>TRBV14|NA|NA|TRBJ2-7
CASSQGRNTGSYEQYF
TGTGCCAGCAGCCAAGGGCGCAACACGGGGTCCTACGAGCAGTACTTC
>TRBV18|NA|NA|TRBJ1-5
CASSPGGKQPQHF
TGTGCCAGCTCACCGGGGGGTAAGCAGCCCCAGCATTTT
>TRBV28|few|TRBD1|TRBJ1-4
CASSSTGAAEKLFF
TGTGCCAGCAGTTCGACAGGGGCGGCGGAAAAACTGTTTTTT
>TRBV7-3|NA|TRBD1|TRBJ2-7
CASSYGQGDEQYF
TGTGCCAGCAGCTATGGACAGGGCGACGAGCAGTACTTC
>TRBV18|NA|NA|TRBJ1-4
CASSPSGIWEKLFF
TGTGCCAGCTCACCCTCGGGGATATGGGAAAAACTGTTTTTT
>TRBV7-9|few|NA|TRBJ2-5
CASSLSEGRETQYF
TGTGCCAGCAGCTTAAGTGAGGGCCGGGAGACCCAGTACTTC
>TRBV18|NA|TRBD1|TRBJ1-4
CASSPRDRRSEKLFF
TGTGCCAGCTCACCACGGGACAGGAGAAGTGAAAAACTGTTTTTT
>TRBV30|NA|TRBD1|TRBJ1-1
CAWLRDRGRTEAFF
TGTGCCTGGTTAAGGGACAGGGGTCGTACTGAAGCTTTCTTT
>TRBV5-8|NA|TRBD1|TRBJ1-4
CASSWRQGNEKLFF
TGTGCCAGCAGCTGGCGACAGGGAAATGAAAAACTGTTTTTT
>TRBV11-3|NA|TRBD2|TRBJ2-3
CASSLDSGRATDTQYF
TGTGCCAGCAGCTTAGATAGCGGGAGGGCCACAGATACGCAGTATTTT
>TRBV7-9|once|TRBD1|TRBJ1-4
CASSGTGDEKLFF
TGTGCCAGCAGCGGGACAGGGGATGAAAAACTGTTTTTT
>TRBV16|NA|NA|TRBJ1-5
CASSQAGSNQPQHF
TGTGCCAGCAGCCAAGCGGGCAGCAATCAGCCCCAGCATTTT
>TRBV30|few|NA|TRBJ1-2
CAWNRAMGYTF
TGTGCCTGGAACAGGGCTATGGGCTACACCTTC
>TRBV4-1|NA|TRBD2|TRBJ2-3
CASSQALAGGGTDTQYF
TGCGCCAGCAGCCAAGCGCTAGCGGGGGGGGGCACAGATACGCAGTATTTT
>TRBV12-3/TRBV12-4|NA|NA|TRBJ2-1
CAAGTQDYNEQFF
TGTGCCGCCGGAACGCAGGATTACAATGAGCAGTTCTTC
>TRBV6-5|NA|NA|TRBJ2-5
CASREGRVGETQYF
TGTGCCAGCAGGGAGGGTAGGGTAGGCGAGACCCAGTACTTC
>TRBV19|NA|NA|TRBJ1-1
CASSPLIWQGGAEAFF
TGTGCCAGTAGTCCCCTTATTTGGCAGGGCGGGGCTGAAGCTTTCTTT
>TRBV7-2|once|NA|TRBJ2-3
CASSLVRGDTQYF
TGTGCCAGCAGCTTAGTCCGCGGGGATACGCAGTATTTT
>TRBV27|NA|NA|TRBJ1-2
CASSLSYEGAIYGYTF
TGTGCCAGCAGTTTATCGTATGAAGGGGCCATCTATGGCTACACCTTC
>TRBV7-3|NA|NA|TRBJ2-3
CASSSHSGPTDTQYF
TGTGCCAGCAGCTCTCATAGCGGACCCACAGATACGCAGTATTTT
>TRBV11-2|NA|NA|TRBJ1-4
CASSLSRQINEKLFF
TGTGCCAGCAGCTTATCCCGTCAGATTAATGAAAAACTGTTTTTT
>TRBV23-1|NA|TRBD1|TRBJ1-4
CASSQSRDSSKSRFF
TGCGCCAGCAGTCAATCGAGGGACAGTTCGAAAAGTAGGTTTTTT
>TRBV7-2|NA|NA|TRBJ1-1
CASSLADSNTEAFF
TGTGCCAGCAGCTTAGCAGACTCGAACACTGAAGCTTTCTTT
>TRBV11-3|NA|TRBD2|TRBJ2-7
CASSNPGRAHEQYF
TGTGCCAGCAGCAACCCGGGGAGGGCACACGAGCAGTACTTC
>TRBV5-6|NA|TRBD1|TRBJ1-1
CASSIPTGAEAFF
TGTGCCAGCAGCATCCCTACAGGGGCTGAAGCTTTCTTT
>TRBV6-5|NA|NA|TRBJ2-7
CASPRDFRYEQYF
TGTGCCAGCCCCCGGGATTTCCGCTACGAGCAGTACTTC
>TRBV19|NA|NA|TRBJ2-1
CASSIHRGHREFF
TGTGCCAGTAGTATCCACCGGGGCCACAGGGAGTTCTTC
>TRBV27|NA|NA|TRBJ2-7
CASSTTGYSYEQYF
TGTGCCAGCAGTACGACAGGTTACTCCTACGAGCAGTACTTC
>TRBV7-9|NA|TRBD2|TRBJ2-3
CASSLASGGATDTQYF
TGTGCCAGCAGCTTAGCGAGCGGGGGGGCCACAGATACGCAGTATTTT